The entry below gives a single T cell receptor beta chain sequence along with its context. TCRdb reprocessed the 5' RACE reads; each CDR3 protein has one entry and no DNA is given. The table lists 300,000 or so distinct CDR3 sequences. The sample is drawn from a study of T cells expressing NK-cell markers. Source material: blood T cells: a sorted CD56 or NKG2C T cell subset, CD4+ or CD8+ T cells, or bulk PBMC T cells (not recorded which). This receptor was obtained from a woman aged 18 to 69 in good health.

The CDR3 sequence is CSVDKTAGELFF. This rearrangement joins TRBV29-1 to TRBJ2-2. In germline, CDR1 is SQVTM, CDR2 ANQGSEA. The length of the CDR3 is 12 residues.